This T cell receptor (beta chain) was captured in a study of beta chain features in type 1 diabetes. This CDR3 is 15 amino acids long. Trimming took 6 bases from V and 4 from J; bases not matched to a gene: 11. Germline CDR1 LNHDA, CDR2 SQIVND (reference sequence). Since all of the isolated RNA was reverse transcribed, expressed TCRB transcripts were what got sequenced. Using immunoSEQ multiplex PCR, the repertoire was profiled, and TCRdb retains in-frame clones only, with some absent. The sample contains around 250,000 clones, 13% to 15% of which appear only once. The J gene is TRBJ1-2, the V gene TRBV19; 7 positions match TRBD1. The receptor was derived from a woman aged 40 to 49 in good health. Specimen: naive CD4+ T cells from blood. The CDR3 loop is CASSPQGIMAYGYTF. The CDR3, as DNA: TGTGCCAGTAGCCCACAGGGGATCATGGCCTATGGCTACACCTTC.